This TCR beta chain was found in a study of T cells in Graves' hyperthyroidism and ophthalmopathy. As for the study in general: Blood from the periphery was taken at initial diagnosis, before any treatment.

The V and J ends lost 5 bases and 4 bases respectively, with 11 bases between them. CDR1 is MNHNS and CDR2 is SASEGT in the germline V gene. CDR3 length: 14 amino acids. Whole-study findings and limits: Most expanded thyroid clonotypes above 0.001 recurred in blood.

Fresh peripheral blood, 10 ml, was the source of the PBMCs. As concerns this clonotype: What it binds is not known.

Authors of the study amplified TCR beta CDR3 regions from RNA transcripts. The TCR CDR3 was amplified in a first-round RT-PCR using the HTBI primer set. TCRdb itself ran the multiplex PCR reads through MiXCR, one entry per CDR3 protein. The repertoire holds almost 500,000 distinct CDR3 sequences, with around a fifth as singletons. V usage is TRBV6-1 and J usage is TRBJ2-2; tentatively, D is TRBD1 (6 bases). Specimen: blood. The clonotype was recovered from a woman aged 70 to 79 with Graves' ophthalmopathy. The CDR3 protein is CASSFRDTTGELFF. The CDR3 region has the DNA TGTGCCAGCAGTTTTCGGGACACCACCGGGGAGCTGTTTTTT.